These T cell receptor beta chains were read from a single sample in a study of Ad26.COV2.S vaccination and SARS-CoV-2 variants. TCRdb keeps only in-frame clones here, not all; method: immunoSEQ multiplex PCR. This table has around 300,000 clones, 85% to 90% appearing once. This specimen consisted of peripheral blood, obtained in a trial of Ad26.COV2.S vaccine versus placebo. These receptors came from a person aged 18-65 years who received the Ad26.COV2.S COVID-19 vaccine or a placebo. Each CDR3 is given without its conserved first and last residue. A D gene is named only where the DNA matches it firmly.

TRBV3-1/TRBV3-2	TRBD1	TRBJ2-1	ASSQATGKYNEQF
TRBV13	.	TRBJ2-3	ASSRVGADTQY
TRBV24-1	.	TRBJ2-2	ATSDPWGTGELF
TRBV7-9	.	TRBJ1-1	ASSSTIYSNTEAF
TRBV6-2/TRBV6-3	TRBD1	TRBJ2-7	ASSEAGTVSYEQY
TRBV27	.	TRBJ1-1	ASSLFRENTEAF
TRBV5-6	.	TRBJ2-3	ASRSDTDTQY
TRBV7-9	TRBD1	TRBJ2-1	ASSLAGGQGNEQF
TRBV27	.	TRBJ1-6	ASSPPLQSAPLH
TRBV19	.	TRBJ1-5	ASSIGGYNQPQH
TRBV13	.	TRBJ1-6	ASSPGTSPLH
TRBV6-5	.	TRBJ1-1	ASSYSGVAGTEAF
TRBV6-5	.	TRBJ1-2	ASMGRLYGYT
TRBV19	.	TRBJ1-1	ASSRGPPTEAF
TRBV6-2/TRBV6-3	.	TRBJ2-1	ASSGPGLQMSSYNEQF
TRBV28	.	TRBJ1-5	ASSFGNQPQH
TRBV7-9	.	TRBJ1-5	ASSTGLNQPQH
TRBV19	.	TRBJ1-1	ASSIGLQTVNTEAF